This T cell receptor beta chain was retrieved from a study of blood T cell repertoires in COVID-19. Study at large: Researchers got acute and convalescent COVID-19 samples from the United States, Italy and Spain.

Only in-frame clones appear in the TCRdb table, and some are missing; sequencing was by immunoSEQ multiplex PCR. The sample consists of 60,000 to 65,000 clones, 65% to 90% of them appearing once. Sequencing was carried out using peripheral blood. The origin of this receptor is a woman aged 60-70 years with acute or convalescent COVID-19.

CDR3 bases: TGCGCCAGCAGTACCGGGACAGGGGCCGCGGATACGCAGTATTTT. It encodes CASSTGTGAADTQYF. This sequence joins TRBV10-1 and TRBJ2-3; 10 bases are shared with TRBD1. CDR1 is WNHNN, CDR2 SYGVQD, per germline (reference sequence). This CDR3 comprises 15 residues. V dropped 5 bases and J dropped 6; count of bases not matched to a gene: 8.